This T cell receptor beta chain was sequenced for a study of cytomegalovirus exposure and HLA in healthy donors. PCR used 60 Vbeta primers and 13 Jbeta primers. Measured with immunoSEQ multiplex PCR; TCRdb has only the in-frame clones, and not every one. The table records roughly 99,000 clones, roughly 80% of them present only once. There are 14 residues in the CDR3. Trimming removed 8 bases from V and 1 base from J, with 13 bases in between. Germline values: CDR1 MNHEY, CDR2 SMNVEV (reference sequence). The TCR was taken from a young man in good health and CMV-seronegative. This rearrangement joins TRBV27 to TRBJ2-3, with D possibly matching TRBD2 (5 bases). The sequenced sample consisted of PBMCs. DNA of the CDR3: TGTGCCAGCCGAAGCCCCGGGGGCACAGATACGCAGTATTTT. Translation: CASRSPGGTDTQYF.